The source of this T cell receptor beta chain is a study of blood T cell repertoires in COVID-19. Generated by immunoSEQ multiplex PCR, the TCRdb table keeps only in-frame clones and is missing some. The top ten clones hold approximately 7% of a sample with some 300,000 clones, roughly 88% of them seen once. Per germline, CDR1 SQVTM and CDR2 ANQGSEA. This CDR3 region has 10 residues. The V and J ends lost 7 bases and 6 bases respectively, with 9 bases between them. This TCR was sampled from a woman aged 25 to 45 who had recovered from COVID-19. Sequencing used peripheral blood. The chain uses TRBV29-1 and TRBJ1-1; TRBD1 is a possible D gene (5 bases). CDR3 sequence: CSGGGAEAFF. DNA for the CDR3: TGCAGCGGGGGAGGGGCTGAAGCTTTCTTT.